One T cell receptor (beta chain) is described in this entry. Its antigen is as yet unknown. Assay used: immunoSEQ multiplex PCR; TCRdb lists only in-frame clones, some missing. The data contain tens of thousands of clones, over 85% of them seen just once; the ten biggest clones take up less than 0.65%. This sample stems from a study of graft-versus-host responses after intestinal transplantation. Study-wide context: Each recipient received a multivisceral, liver-intestinal, or isolated intestinal graft. Tacrolimus plus steroids were given to all recipients for 3 to 4 years, preceded by anti-thymocyte globulin induction.

This CDR3 region has 14 residues. Trimming removed 5 bases at V and 2 bases at J, with 13 bases between. Per germline, CDR1 SGHAT and CDR2 FQDESV (reference sequence). This chain links TRBV11-1 with TRBJ2-7, with D possibly called TRBD1 or TRBD2 (5 bases each). The receptor was isolated from a human donor who received an intestinal transplant. Sequencing used unstimulated CD8+ T cells sorted from spleen or lymph node cells, obtained before intestinal transplant. The DNA of the CDR3 is TGTGCCAGCAGCCTCGGGACGGCGACCTACGAGCAGTACTTC. Its translation: CASSLGTATYEQYF.